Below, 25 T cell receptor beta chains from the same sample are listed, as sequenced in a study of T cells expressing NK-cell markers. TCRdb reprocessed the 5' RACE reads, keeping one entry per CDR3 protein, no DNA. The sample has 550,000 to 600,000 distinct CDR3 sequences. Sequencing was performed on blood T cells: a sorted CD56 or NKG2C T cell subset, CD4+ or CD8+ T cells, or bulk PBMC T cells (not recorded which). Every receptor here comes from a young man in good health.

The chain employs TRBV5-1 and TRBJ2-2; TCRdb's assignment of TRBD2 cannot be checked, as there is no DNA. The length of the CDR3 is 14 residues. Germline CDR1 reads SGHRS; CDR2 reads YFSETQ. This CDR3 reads CASSMEGGTGELFF.

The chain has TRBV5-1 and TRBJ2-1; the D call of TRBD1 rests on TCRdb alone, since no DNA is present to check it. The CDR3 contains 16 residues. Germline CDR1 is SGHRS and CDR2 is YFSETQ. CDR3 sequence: CASSPSRQGVYNEQFF.

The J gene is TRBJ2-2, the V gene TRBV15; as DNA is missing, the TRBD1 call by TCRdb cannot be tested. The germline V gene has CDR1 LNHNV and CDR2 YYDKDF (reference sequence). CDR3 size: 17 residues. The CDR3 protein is CATSRDGGGLNTGELFF.

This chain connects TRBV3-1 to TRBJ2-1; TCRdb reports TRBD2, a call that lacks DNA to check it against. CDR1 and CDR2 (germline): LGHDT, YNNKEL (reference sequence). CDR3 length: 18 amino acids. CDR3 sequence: CASSQDGVGAGSYNEQFF.

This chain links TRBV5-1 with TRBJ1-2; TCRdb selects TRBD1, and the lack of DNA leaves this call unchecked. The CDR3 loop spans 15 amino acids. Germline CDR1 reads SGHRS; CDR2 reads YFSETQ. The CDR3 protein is CASSLEGLGNYGYTF.

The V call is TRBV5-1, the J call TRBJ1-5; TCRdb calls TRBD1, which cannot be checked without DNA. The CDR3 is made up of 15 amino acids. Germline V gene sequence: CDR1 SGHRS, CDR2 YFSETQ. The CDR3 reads CASSLEAGTRQPQHF. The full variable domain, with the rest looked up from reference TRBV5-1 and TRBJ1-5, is KAGVTQTPRYLIKTRGQQVTLSCSPISGHRSVSWYQQTPGQGLQFLFEYFSETQRNKGNFPGRFSGRQFSNSRSEMNVSTLELGDSALYLCASSLEAGTRQPQHFGDGTRLSIL.

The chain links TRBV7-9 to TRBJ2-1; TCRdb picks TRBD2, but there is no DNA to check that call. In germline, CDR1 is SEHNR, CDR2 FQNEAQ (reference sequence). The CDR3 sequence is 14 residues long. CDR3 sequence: CASSFLAENNEQFF.

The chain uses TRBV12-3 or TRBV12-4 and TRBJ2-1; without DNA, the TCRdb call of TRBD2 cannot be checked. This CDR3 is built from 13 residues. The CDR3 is CASSLPEGNEQFF.

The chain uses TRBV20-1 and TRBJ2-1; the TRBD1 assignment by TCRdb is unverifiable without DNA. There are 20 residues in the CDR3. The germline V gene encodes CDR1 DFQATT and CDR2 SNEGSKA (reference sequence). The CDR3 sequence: CSARDRRGGLAVSSYNEQFF.

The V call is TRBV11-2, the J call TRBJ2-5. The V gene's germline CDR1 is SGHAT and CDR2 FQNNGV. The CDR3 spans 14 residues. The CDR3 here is CASSLGSGEETQYF.

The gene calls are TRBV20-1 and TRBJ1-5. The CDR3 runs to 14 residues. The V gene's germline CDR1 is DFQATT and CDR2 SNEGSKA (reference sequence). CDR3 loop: CSARDRLGHQPQHF.

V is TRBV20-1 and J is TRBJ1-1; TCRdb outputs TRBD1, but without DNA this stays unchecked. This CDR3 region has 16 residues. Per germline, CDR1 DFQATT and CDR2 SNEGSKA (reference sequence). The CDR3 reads CSAGRQGTRMNTEAFF.

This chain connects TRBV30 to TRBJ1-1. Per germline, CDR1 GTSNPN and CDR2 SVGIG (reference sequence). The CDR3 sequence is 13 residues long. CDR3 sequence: CAWTPVGNTEAFF.

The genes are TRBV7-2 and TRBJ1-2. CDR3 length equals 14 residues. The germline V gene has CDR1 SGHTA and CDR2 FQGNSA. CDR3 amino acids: CASREGSANYGYTF.

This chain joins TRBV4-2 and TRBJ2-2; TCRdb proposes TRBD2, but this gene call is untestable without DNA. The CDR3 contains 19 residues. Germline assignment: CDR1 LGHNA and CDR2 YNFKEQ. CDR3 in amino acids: CASSSYQTSAAQNTGELFF.

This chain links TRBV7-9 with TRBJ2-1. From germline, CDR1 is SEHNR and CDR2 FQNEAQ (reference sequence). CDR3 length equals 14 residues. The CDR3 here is CASSAWLSTNEQFF.

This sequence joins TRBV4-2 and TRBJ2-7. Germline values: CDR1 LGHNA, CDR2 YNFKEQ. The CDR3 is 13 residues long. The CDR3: CASSQGTLGEQYF.

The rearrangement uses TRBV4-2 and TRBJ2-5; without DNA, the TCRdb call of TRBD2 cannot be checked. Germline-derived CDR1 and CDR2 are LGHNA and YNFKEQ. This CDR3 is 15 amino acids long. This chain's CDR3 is CASSQDGTSGETQYF.

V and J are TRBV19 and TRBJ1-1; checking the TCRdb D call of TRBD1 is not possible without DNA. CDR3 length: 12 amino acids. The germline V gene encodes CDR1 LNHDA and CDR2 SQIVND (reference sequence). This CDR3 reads CASQHRGPEAFF.

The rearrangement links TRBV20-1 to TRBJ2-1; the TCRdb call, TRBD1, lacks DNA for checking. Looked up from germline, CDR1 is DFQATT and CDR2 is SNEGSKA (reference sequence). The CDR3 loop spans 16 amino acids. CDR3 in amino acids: CSAGGGVALSYNEQFF.

The CDR3 loop reads CASSPRTSGPRGELFF. The chain has TRBV12-3 or TRBV12-4 and TRBJ2-2; there is no DNA to check the TCRdb D call of TRBD2. This CDR3 is built from 16 residues.

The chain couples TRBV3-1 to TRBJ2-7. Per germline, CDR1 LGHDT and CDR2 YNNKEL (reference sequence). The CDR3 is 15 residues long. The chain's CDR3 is CASSPGISLSYEQYF.

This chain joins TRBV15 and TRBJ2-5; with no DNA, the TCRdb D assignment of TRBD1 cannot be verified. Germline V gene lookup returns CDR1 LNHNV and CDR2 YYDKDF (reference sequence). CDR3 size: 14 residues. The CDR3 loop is CATSRRQGAETQYF.

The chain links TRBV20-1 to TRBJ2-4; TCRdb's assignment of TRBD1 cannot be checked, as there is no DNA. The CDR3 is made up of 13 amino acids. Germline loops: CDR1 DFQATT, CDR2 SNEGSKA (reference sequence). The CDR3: CSARPPVKNIQYF.

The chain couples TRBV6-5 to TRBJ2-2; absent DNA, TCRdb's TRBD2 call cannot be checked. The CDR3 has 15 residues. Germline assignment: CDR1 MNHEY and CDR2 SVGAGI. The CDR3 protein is CASSSIGRTTGELFF.